Listed here is a single T cell receptor (beta chain). No antigen is known for it. This sample was included in a study of blood T cells in healthy people across ages. Overall study results and limits: While age rose, TCR beta diversity per million T cells dropped in a roughly linear way. When set beside aged donors, long-lived donors presented more naive CD4+ cells and higher diversity.

In germline, CDR1 is MNHEY, CDR2 SMNVEV (reference sequence). V trimming: 0 bases; J trimming: 4 bases; junction bases outside the gene matches: 3. The CDR3 has 15 amino acids. Then a second PCR, running roughly 7 to 11 cycles, was carried out with a sample-barcoded 5' primer and a J-beta primer mix. TCRdb recomputed calls from the 5' RACE reads with MiXCR, one row per CDR3 protein. The sample has around 1.5 million distinct CDR3 sequences, roughly 59% seen once. This sequence originates from a young man in good health. J is TRBJ2-1 and V is TRBV27; 7 bases map to TRBD1. Sequenced: blood. The CDR3 bases are TGTGCCAGCAGTTTATCCGGACAGGCATACAATGAGCAGTTCTTC. Amino acid sequence: CASSLSGQAYNEQFF.